What follows are 11 T cell receptor beta chains derived from one specimen sequenced in a study of blood T cell repertoires in COVID-19. The assay was immunoSEQ multiplex PCR, and TCRdb's table has in-frame clones only and misses some. Seen here are some 200,000 clones, around 81% observed once, and the top ten hold just under 9%. The sequencing sample was made of PBMCs or T cells enriched from blood (not recorded which). These receptor sequences come from a woman aged 45-65 years with acute COVID-19.

CDR3 bases: TGTGCCAGCAGCAAACGGTCCGGTGAAGCGGCTAGCACAGATACGCAGTATTTT. As protein: CASSKRSGEAASTDTQYF. The chain carries TRBV21-1 and TRBJ2-3; the table gives TRBD2 as D, unverified against the DNA. TRBV21-1 is recorded as a pseudogene. This CDR3 comprises 18 residues.

V and J are TRBV4-3 and TRBJ2-1; 8 nucleotides match TRBD2. Germline CDR1 is LGHNA and CDR2 is YSLEER. The CDR3 spans 16 residues. V dropped 2 bases and J dropped 0; count of bases not matched to a gene: 3. The CDR3 sequence is CASSQLLADSYNEQFF. The CDR3 DNA sequence: TGCGCCAGCAGCCAACTACTAGCGGACTCCTACAATGAGCAGTTCTTC.

The genes are TRBV7-2 and TRBJ1-4; D may be TRBD1 (5 bases). CDR1 and CDR2 (germline): SGHTA, FQGNSA. This CDR3 is built from 14 residues. V lost 5 bases and J 11 bases, leaving 18 bases between the germline ends. The CDR3 loop reads CASSPRGGTVKLFF. CDR3 nucleotide sequence: TGTGCCAGCAGCCCAAGAGGAGGGACGGTTAAACTGTTTTTT.

V is TRBV28 and J is TRBJ2-1; TRBD2 agrees at 7 bases. V shed 8 bases, J shed 1 base, and the junction held 5 bases outside the gene matches. From germline, CDR1 is MDHEN and CDR2 SYDVKM. The CDR3 extends over 14 amino acids. The CDR3 sequence is CASRAGLSYNEQFF. Written as DNA, the CDR3 is TGTGCCAGCCGAGCGGGACTTTCCTACAATGAGCAGTTCTTC.

The J gene is TRBJ2-3, the V gene TRBV19, with a weak D call TRBD1 (6 bases). This CDR3 contains 15 residues. Germline CDR1 is LNHDA and CDR2 is SQIVND (reference sequence). V was cut by 7 bases and J by 0 bases, with 14 bases left in between. The DNA for the CDR3 is TGTGCCAGTACTCGTCGCGGACAGAGCACAGATACGCAGTATTTT. Protein sequence: CASTRRGQSTDTQYF.

The V call is TRBV7-2, the J call TRBJ2-2; 9 positions match TRBD2. V trimming: 6 bases; J trimming: 11 bases; junction bases outside the gene matches: 10. Looked up from germline, CDR1 is SGHTA and CDR2 is FQGNSA. The CDR3 has 14 residues. CDR3: CASRAASGVLELFF. The CDR3 nucleotides read TGTGCCAGCAGGGCCGCTAGCGGGGTGCTAGAGCTGTTTTTT.

The chain couples TRBV6-1 to TRBJ1-2, with unresolved D. The CDR3 length is 14 residues. V lost 2 bases, J lost 4 bases, and 11 bases lay in between. Looked up from germline, CDR1 is MNHNS and CDR2 is SASEGT. The CDR3: CASSEFGWLYGYTF. CDR3 sequence (DNA): TGTGCCAGCAGTGAATTCGGGTGGCTCTATGGCTACACCTTC.

The rearrangement joins TRBV19 to TRBJ2-2; 7 nucleotides line up with TRBD2. Trimming took 7 bases from V and 1 from J; bases not matched to a gene: 15. Germline V gene data show CDR1 as LNHDA and CDR2 as SQIVND (reference sequence). The CDR3 consists of 18 residues. The CDR3 DNA reads TGTGCCAGTACCACAGTATCTGGCGGGGGATGGAACACCGGGGAGCTGTTTTTT. This sequence encodes CASTTVSGGGWNTGELFF.

V and J are TRBV7-2 and TRBJ1-2; 12 nucleotides match TRBD1. The CDR3 is 19 amino acids. Per the germline V gene, CDR1 is SGHTA and CDR2 is FQGNSA. The trim removed 1 base at V and 7 bases at J, leaving 16 bases unmatched. The CDR3, as DNA: TGTGCCAGCAGCTTAGTCTCTTCTCTGGGACAGGGGGCGTATATTGGCTACACCTTC. Translating it yields CASSLVSSLGQGAYIGYTF.

V gene TRBV21-1 combines with J gene TRBJ1-1. TRBV21-1 is a listed pseudogene. The CDR3 has 19 amino acids. CDR3 sequence: CASSKAALYLLVRNTEAFF. The CDR3 region has the DNA TGTGCCAGCAGCAAAGCCGCTCTCTATCTCCTGGTCCGGAACACTGAAGCTTTCTTT.

This chain joins TRBV6-5 and TRBJ2-7, with 7 positions matching TRBD1. The CDR3 has 11 amino acids. V lost 9 bases, J lost 4 bases, and 3 bases stayed unmatched. CDR1 is MNHEY, CDR2 SVGAGI, per germline. The CDR3 coding sequence is TGTGCCAGTCAGGGGGAGTACGAGCAGTACTTC. It yields the protein CASQGEYEQYF.